Listed below are T cell receptor beta chains from one sample, sequenced in a study of CD8+CD57+ T cells in acquired aplastic anemia. TCRdb re-called the reads with MiXCR, one entry per CDR3 protein. The top ten clones hold 40% to 60% of a sample with under 200,000 distinct CDR3 sequences, 71% of them seen once. The sequenced sample was sorted CD4+, CD8+, or CD8+CD57+ T cells (not recorded which) from PBMCs. Receptors originate from a human donor with aplastic anemia. Both conserved end residues are part of each CDR3. A D gene is named only where the DNA matches it firmly. Size tells how often a clone was seen (once, few, many) or the class of an expanded clone, and some rows leave it out.

size	D	J	V	CDR3	DNA
-	-	TRBJ1-2	TRBV14	CASSQVGGDYGYTF	TGTGCCAGCAGCCAAGTTGGAGGGGACTATGGCTACACCTTC
-	-	TRBJ2-2	TRBV7-9	CASSLWPRGSANTGELFF	TGTGCCAGCAGCTTATGGCCTCGTGGTAGCGCGAACACCGGGGAGCTGTTTTTT
-	-	TRBJ2-7	TRBV9	CASSSGSLAGGYEQYF	TGTGCCAGCAGCTCGGGGTCTTTAGCAGGAGGTTACGAGCAGTACTTC
-	TRBD2	TRBJ2-3	TRBV20-1	CSAPLAGAKDTQYF	TGCAGTGCACCACTAGCGGGGGCGAAGGATACGCAGTATTTT
-	-	TRBJ1-1	TRBV12-3/TRBV12-4	CASKHLGGTEAFF	TGTGCCAGCAAGCATCTGGGGGGAACTGAAGCTTTCTTT
-	TRBD1	TRBJ2-7	TRBV2	CASSARTGIYEQYF	TGTGCCAGCAGTGCAAGGACAGGGATCTACGAGCAGTACTTC
-	-	TRBJ2-7	TRBV19	CASSIEEGPPDEQYF	TGTGCCAGTAGTATAGAAGAGGGGCCTCCGGACGAGCAGTACTTC
-	TRBD1	TRBJ2-2	TRBV15	CATSSEDRDTGELFF	TGTGCCACCAGCAGTGAGGACAGGGACACCGGGGAGCTGTTTTTT
-	TRBD2	TRBJ2-1	TRBV15	CATSSLEVAGEQFF	TGTGCCACCAGCAGCCTAGAAGTAGCGGGGGAGCAGTTCTTC
-	-	TRBJ2-2	TRBV7-8	CASSLVPGRSGELFF	TGTGCCAGCAGCTTAGTGCCAGGGAGGTCCGGGGAGCTGTTTTTT
-	TRBD1	TRBJ2-7	TRBV24-1	CATSDAGQGAYEQYF	TGTGCCACCAGTGACGCGGGACAGGGGGCCTACGAGCAGTACTTC
few	-	TRBJ2-1	TRBV20-1	CSGWAYNEQFF	TGCAGCGGGTGGGCTTACAATGAGCAGTTCTTC
once	TRBD1	TRBJ2-2	TRBV19	CASSPTGWGTGELFF	TGTGCCAGTAGTCCGACAGGGTGGGGGACCGGGGAGCTGTTTTTT
few	-	TRBJ1-5	TRBV12-3/TRBV12-4	CASSLALGQPQHF	TGTGCCAGCAGTTTAGCGTTAGGTCAGCCCCAGCATTTT
-	-	TRBJ2-3	TRBV19	CASSPTPAVVDTQYF	TGTGCCAGTAGCCCGACACCAGCAGTGGTAGATACGCAGTATTTT
many	TRBD2	TRBJ2-7	TRBV18	CASSPTSGSHEQYF	TGTGCCAGCTCACCGACTAGCGGGAGCCACGAGCAGTACTTC
-	TRBD1	TRBJ1-5	TRBV24-1	CATSAQGAGSNQPQHF	TGTGCCACCAGTGCACAGGGGGCAGGAAGCAATCAGCCCCAGCATTTT
-	TRBD2	TRBJ2-5	TRBV12-3/TRBV12-4	CASTSQLAGAVQYF	TGTGCCAGCACCAGCCAACTAGCGGGGGCCGTTCAGTACTTC
-	-	TRBJ1-5	TRBV6-4	CASSGDSGGPQQF	TGTGCCAGCAGTGGCGATAGCGGGGGGCCCCAGCAGTTT
-	-	TRBJ2-7	TRBV19	CAASVGGSSYEQYF	TGTGCAGCCTCGGTGGGGGGCAGCTCCTACGAGCAGTACTTC
once	-	TRBJ2-3	TRBV24-1	CASQDGADTQYF	TGTGCCTCTCAGGACGGGGCAGATACGCAGTATTTT
-	TRBD2	TRBJ2-7	TRBV20-1	CSATKLAGGTYEQYF	TGCAGTGCTACAAAACTAGCGGGGGGGACCTACGAGCAGTACTTC
few	-	TRBJ1-5	TRBV19	CASSDHRGGSGQPQHF	TGTGCCAGTAGTGACCACCGCGGGGGATCGGGGCAGCCCCAGCATTTT
once	TRBD1	TRBJ1-4	TRBV25-1	CASSSQGPNEKLFF	TGTGCCAGCAGCTCACAGGGGCCTAATGAAAAACTGTTTTTT
-	-	TRBJ2-2	TRBV19	CASSIVGGRAGELFF	TGTGCCAGTAGTATAGTAGGAGGTCGGGCCGGGGAGCTGTTTTTT
-	TRBD2	TRBJ2-7	TRBV5-5	CASSLGGGYVYEQYF	TGTGCCAGCAGCTTGGGCGGGGGTTACGTCTACGAGCAGTACTTC
-	TRBD2	TRBJ2-3	TRBV20-1	CSARDRTSGTYTQYF	TGCAGTGCTAGAGATAGGACTAGCGGCACATATACGCAGTATTTT
few	-	TRBJ2-4	TRBV20-1	CSADPGDIQYF	TGCAGTGCAGACCCTGGGGACATTCAGTACTTC
few	-	TRBJ2-2	TRBV9	CASSAYDHSGELFF	TGTGCCAGCAGCGCTTACGACCACTCAGGGGAGCTGTTTTTT
-	-	TRBJ1-5	TRBV6-5	CATPGGRIRQPQHF	TGTGCCACCCCGGGGGGCAGGATTCGTCAGCCCCAGCATTTT
-	-	TRBJ2-5	TRBV10-3	CAISKSGAVQETQYF	TGTGCCATCAGTAAGTCTGGAGCGGTCCAAGAGACCCAGTACTTC
-	-	TRBJ1-2	TRBV11-3	CASSNDPALYGYTF	TGTGCCAGCAGCAACGACCCCGCACTCTATGGCTACACCTTC
many	-	TRBJ2-2	TRBV9	CASSLGGYTGELFF	TGTGCCAGCAGCCTAGGGGGGTACACCGGGGAGCTGTTTTTT
-	TRBD2	TRBJ2-7	TRBV5-1	CASSLGTSGSIYEQYF	TGCGCCAGCAGCTTGGGTACTAGCGGGAGCATCTACGAGCAGTACTTC
many	TRBD2	TRBJ2-5	TRBV5-6	CASSSQGGLAVTKETQYF	TGTGCCAGCAGCTCCCAGGGGGGACTAGCGGTTACTAAAGAGACCCAGTACTTC
-	-	TRBJ1-2	TRBV25-1	CASSFGTVNHGYTF	TGTGCCAGCAGCTTTGGGACGGTTAACCATGGCTACACCTTC
many	-	TRBJ2-7	TRBV10-2	CASKHRPYEQYF	TGCGCCAGCAAACATAGGCCTTACGAGCAGTACTTC
-	-	TRBJ1-5	TRBV10-3	CAISETKDQPQHF	TGTGCCATCAGTGAGACCAAGGATCAGCCCCAGCATTTT
-	-	TRBJ2-1	TRBV29-1	CSAIEGNYNEQFF	TGCAGCGCGATCGAAGGCAACTACAATGAGCAGTTCTTC